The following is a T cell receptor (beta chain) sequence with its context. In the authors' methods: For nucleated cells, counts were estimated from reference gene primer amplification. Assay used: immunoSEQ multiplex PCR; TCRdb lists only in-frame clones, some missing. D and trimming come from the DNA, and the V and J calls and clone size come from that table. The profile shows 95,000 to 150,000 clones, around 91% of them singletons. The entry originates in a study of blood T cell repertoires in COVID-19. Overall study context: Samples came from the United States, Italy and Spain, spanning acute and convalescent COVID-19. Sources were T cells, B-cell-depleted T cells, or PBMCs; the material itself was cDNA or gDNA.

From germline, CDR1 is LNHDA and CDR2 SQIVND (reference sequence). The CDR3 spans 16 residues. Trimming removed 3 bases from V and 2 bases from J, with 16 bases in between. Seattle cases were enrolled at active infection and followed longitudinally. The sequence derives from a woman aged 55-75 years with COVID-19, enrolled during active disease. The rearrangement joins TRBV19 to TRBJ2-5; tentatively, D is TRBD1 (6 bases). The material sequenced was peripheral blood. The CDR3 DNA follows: TGTGCCAGTAGTATTGCCGGGACATCGCCTCAAGAGACCCAGTACTTC. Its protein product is CASSIAGTSPQETQYF.